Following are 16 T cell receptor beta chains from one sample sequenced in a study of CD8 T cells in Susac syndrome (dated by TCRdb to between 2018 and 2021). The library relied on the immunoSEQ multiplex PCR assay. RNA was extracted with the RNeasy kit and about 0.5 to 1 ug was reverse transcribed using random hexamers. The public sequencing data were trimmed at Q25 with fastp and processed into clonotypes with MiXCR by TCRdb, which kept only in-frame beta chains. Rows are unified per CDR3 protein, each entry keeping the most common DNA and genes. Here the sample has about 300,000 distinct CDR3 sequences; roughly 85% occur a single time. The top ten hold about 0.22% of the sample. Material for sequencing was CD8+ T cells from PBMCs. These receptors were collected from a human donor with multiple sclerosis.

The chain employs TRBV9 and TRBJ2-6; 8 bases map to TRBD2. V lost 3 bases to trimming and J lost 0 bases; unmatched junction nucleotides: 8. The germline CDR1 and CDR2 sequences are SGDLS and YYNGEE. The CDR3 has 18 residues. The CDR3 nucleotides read TGTGCCAGCAGCGGAGGACTAGCCGGAAACTCTGGGGCCAACGTCCTGACTTTC. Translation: CASSGGLAGNSGANVLTF.

The chain's CDR3 is CASIGVSAYEQYF. CDR3 nucleotide sequence: TGTGCCAGCATCGGGGTGTCAGCCTACGAGCAGTACTTC. The chain recombines TRBV2 with TRBJ2-7, with a weak D call TRBD2 (5 bases). Trimming removed 7 bases from V and 2 bases from J, with 12 bases in between. CDR3 length equals 13 residues. CDR1 and CDR2 (germline): SNHLY, FYNNEI.

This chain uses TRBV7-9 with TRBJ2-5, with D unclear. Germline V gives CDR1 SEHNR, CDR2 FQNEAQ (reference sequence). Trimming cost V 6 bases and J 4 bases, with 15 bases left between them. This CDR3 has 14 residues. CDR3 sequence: CASSRRWDSETQYF. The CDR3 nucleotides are TGTGCCAGCAGTCGTAGGTGGGATTCAGAGACCCAGTACTTC.

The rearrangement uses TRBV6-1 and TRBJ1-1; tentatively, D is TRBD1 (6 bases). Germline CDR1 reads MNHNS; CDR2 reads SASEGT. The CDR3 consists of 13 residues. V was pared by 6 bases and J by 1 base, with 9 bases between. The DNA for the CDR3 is TGTGCCAGCAGACCGGGACAGAACACTGAAGCTTTCTTT. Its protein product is CASRPGQNTEAFF.

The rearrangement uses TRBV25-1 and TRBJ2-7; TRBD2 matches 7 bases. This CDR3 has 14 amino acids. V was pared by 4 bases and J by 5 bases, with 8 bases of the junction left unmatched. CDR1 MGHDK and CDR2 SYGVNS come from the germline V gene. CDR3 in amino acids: CASSGLGRGNEQYF. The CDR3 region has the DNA TGTGCCAGCAGTGGACTTGGGCGGGGGAACGAGCAGTACTTC.

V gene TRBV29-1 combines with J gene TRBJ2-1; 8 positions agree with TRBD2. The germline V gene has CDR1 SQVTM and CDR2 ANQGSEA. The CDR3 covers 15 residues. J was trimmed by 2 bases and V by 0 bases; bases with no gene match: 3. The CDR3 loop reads CSVEDETSAYNEQFF. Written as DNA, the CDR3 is TGCAGCGTTGAAGACGAGACTAGCGCCTACAATGAGCAGTTCTTC.

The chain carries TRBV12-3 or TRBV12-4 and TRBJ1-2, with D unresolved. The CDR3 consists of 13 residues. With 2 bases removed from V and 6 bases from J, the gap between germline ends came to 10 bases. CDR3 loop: CASSLTVGNGYTF. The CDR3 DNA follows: TGTGCCAGCAGTTTAACGGTAGGGAATGGCTACACCTTC.

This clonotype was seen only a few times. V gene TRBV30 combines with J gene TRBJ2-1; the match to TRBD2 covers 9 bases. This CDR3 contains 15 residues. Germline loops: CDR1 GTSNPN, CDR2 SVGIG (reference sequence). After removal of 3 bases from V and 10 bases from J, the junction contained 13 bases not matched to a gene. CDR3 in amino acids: CAWSLTGTSPSEQFF. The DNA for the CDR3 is TGTGCCTGGAGCCTTACCGGGACTAGCCCCTCAGAGCAGTTCTTC.

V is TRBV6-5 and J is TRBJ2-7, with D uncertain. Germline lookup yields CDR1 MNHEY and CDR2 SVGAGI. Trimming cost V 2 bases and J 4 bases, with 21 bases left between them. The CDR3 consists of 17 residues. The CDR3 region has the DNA TGTGCCAGCAGTTACCTACCCCCTACGCTTGACTCATACGAGCAGTACTTC. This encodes CASSYLPPTLDSYEQYF.

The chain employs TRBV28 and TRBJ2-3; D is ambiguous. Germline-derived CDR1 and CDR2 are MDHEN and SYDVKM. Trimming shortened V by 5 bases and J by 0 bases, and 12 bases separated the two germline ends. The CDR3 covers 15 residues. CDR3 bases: TGTGCCAGCAGTCCCCTCTCAACCAGCACAGATACGCAGTATTTT. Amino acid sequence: CASSPLSTSTDTQYF.

The CDR3 loop is CASSLSLGETQYF. CDR3 coding DNA: TGCGCCAGCAGCTTGTCGCTGGGTGAGACCCAGTACTTC. V is TRBV5-1 and J is TRBJ2-5, with D unclear. Germline-derived CDR1 and CDR2 are SGHRS and YFSETQ. CDR3 length: 13 amino acids. Trimming shortened V by 1 base and J by 5 bases, and 9 bases separated the two germline ends.

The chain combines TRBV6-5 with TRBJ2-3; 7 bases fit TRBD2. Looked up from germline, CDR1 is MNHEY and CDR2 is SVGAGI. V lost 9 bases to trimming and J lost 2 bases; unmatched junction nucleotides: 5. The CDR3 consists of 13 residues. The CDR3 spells CARLAPNTDTQYF. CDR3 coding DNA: TGTGCCAGACTAGCGCCGAACACAGATACGCAGTATTTT.

CDR3 residues: CASLSRDRVHEQYF. CDR3 nucleotides: TGTGCCAGCCTTTCCCGGGACAGGGTCCACGAGCAGTACTTC. J is TRBJ2-7 and V is TRBV6-5; 9 bases match TRBD1. V was pared by 8 bases and J by 5 bases, with 10 bases of the junction left unmatched. The CDR3 covers 14 residues. The germline V gene encodes CDR1 MNHEY and CDR2 SVGAGI.

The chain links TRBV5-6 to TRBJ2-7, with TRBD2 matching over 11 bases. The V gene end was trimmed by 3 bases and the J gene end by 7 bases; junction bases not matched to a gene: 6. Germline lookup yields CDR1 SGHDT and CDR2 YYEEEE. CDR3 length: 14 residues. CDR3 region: CASSWTSGLREQYF. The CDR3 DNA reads TGTGCCAGCAGCTGGACTAGCGGGTTACGGGAGCAGTACTTC.

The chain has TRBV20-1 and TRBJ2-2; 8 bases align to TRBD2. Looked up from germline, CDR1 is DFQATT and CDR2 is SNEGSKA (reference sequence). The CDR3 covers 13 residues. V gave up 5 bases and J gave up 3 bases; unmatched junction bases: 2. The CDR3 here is CSALSGDTGELFF. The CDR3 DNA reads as TGCAGTGCTCTTAGCGGGGACACCGGGGAGCTGTTTTTT.

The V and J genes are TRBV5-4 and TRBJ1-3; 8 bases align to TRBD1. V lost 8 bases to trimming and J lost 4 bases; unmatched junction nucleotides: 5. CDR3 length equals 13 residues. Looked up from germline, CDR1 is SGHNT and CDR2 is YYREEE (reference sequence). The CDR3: CASRDRGGNTIYF. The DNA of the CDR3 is TGTGCCAGTAGAGACAGGGGCGGAAACACCATATATTTT.